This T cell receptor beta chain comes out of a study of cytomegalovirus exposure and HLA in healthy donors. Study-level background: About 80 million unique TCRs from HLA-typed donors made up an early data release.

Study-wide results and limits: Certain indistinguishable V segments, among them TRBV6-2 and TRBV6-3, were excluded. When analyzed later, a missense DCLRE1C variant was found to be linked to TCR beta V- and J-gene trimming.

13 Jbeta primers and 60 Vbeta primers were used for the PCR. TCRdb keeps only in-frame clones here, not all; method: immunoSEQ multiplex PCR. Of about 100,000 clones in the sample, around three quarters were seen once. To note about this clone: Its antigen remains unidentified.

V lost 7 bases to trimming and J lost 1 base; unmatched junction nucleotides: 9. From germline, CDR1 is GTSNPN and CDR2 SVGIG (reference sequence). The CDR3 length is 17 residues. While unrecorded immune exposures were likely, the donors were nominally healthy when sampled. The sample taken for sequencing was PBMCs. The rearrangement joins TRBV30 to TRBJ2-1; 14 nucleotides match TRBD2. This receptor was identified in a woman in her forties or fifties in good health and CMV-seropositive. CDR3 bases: TGTGCCTCTTTCGGGACTAGCGGGAGTTCGTCCTACAATGAGCAGTTCTTC. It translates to CASFGTSGSSSYNEQFF.